The 2 T cell receptor beta chains below come from one sample, sequenced in a study of identical twins. Each CDR3 protein gets one entry after TCRdb re-called the 5' RACE reads with MiXCR. The sample has over 500,000 distinct CDR3 sequences; 20% to 25% are singletons. The same data also contributed to another study, on T cells expressing NK-cell markers.

Material: CD4+ T cells sorted from blood. The receptors here all came from a woman younger than 30 in good health.

This clonotype was seen a few times. The chain has TRBV29-1 and TRBJ2-6; unclear D gene. Per the germline V gene, CDR1 is SQVTM and CDR2 is ANQGSEA. Trimming shortened V by 7 bases and J by 0 bases, and 7 bases separated the two germline ends. The CDR3 totals 13 residues. The CDR3 coding sequence is TGCAGCGCTCAGAGCTCTGGGGCCAACGTCCTGACTTTC. This sequence encodes CSAQSSGANVLTF.

A few counts support this clonotype. V is TRBV7-2 and J is TRBJ2-5; D is possibly TRBD1 or TRBD2 (5 bases each). V was clipped by 6 bases and J by 5 bases, with 16 bases between them. Germline CDR1 reads SGHTA; CDR2 reads FQGNSA. The CDR3 spans 14 residues. Written as DNA, the CDR3 is TGTGCCAGCAGGTCCGGTTTGGGGGTGGAGACCCAGTACTTC. Protein: CASRSGLGVETQYF.